The clone carrying this TCR beta chain was picked up a small number of times. The CDR3 consists of 11 residues. Trimming pared 5 bases from V and 6 bases from J, leaving 7 bases between. The record originates from a study of tumor-infiltrating lymphocytes in primary liver carcinoma. Synthesis of TCR beta cDNA was carried out from 500 ng total RNA with a constant-region primer. Modified slightly, ARM-PCR produced TCR beta libraries over three nested multiplex PCR rounds. Each of the first two PCR rounds ran approximately 11 cycles with TRBV1-TRBV30 forward and C-beta reverse primers. Each CDR3 protein gets one entry after TCRdb re-called the multiplex PCR reads with MiXCR. Of 150,000 to 200,000 distinct CDR3 sequences in the sample, about 60% were seen once. Unsorted whole blood supplied the RNA, and germline DNA was extracted too.

The rearrangement joins TRBV12-3 or TRBV12-4 to TRBJ1-2; D gene uncertain. The sequence was obtained from a man aged 40-50 years with primary liver carcinoma and hepatitis B virus infection. Sequencing was carried out using peripheral blood. CDR3 coding DNA: TGTGCCAGCAGTCGTGGACATGGCTACACCTTC. Translation gives CASSRGHGYTF.